Listed below are T cell receptor beta chains from one sample, sequenced in a study of T cells after somatic rescue of genetic block. Generated by immunoSEQ multiplex PCR, the TCRdb table keeps only in-frame clones and is missing some. The sample records about 72,000 clones, approximately 91% being singletons. The sequencing input was peripheral blood mononuclear cells (PBMCs). The receptors were sampled from a young man. Each CDR3 is given with its conserved first and last residue. D genes are given only for firm matches. Clone sizes are given selectively: once, few, many, or a class where the clone is expanded.

v_call	j_call	clone_size	cdr3_length	d_call	cdr3_nt	cdr3_aa
TRBV7-2	TRBJ2-1	-	15	TRBD2	TGTGCCAGCAGCAAAACTAGCGGGGTAAACAATGAGCAGTTCTTC	CASSKTSGVNNEQFF
TRBV7-9	TRBJ2-1	-	16	TRBD2	TGTGCCAGCATAAAGACTAGCGGGAGGGCCGGCAATGAGCAGTTCTTC	CASIKTSGRAGNEQFF
TRBV6-1	TRBJ2-7	-	15	-	TGTGCCAGCAGCCAAGGGGGGACAGCCTCCTACGAGCAGTACTTC	CASSQGGTASYEQYF
TRBV27	TRBJ2-5	-	15	TRBD2	TGTGCCAGCAGTATTATAGCGGGGGGGGTAGAGACCCAGTACTTC	CASSIIAGGVETQYF
TRBV5-1	TRBJ1-1	-	15	-	TGCGCCAGCAGCTTGTTGTCAGGCCCGAACACTGAAGCTTTCTTT	CASSLLSGPNTEAFF
TRBV19	TRBJ2-2	-	15	TRBD1	TGTGCCAGTAGGCGACAGGGGGCGAACACCGGGGAGCTGTTTTTT	CASRRQGANTGELFF
TRBV4-1	TRBJ2-7	-	16	-	TGCGCCAGCAGCCAAGATACAGGGACATTCTCCTACGAGCAGTACTTC	CASSQDTGTFSYEQYF
TRBV5-6	TRBJ2-7	-	15	TRBD2	TGTGCCAGCAGCTTGGAGGGGACGGGAGGGCACGAGCAGTACTTC	CASSLEGTGGHEQYF
TRBV18	TRBJ2-5	-	14	TRBD1	TGTGCCAGCTCACCAGGGACAGCCCAAGAGACCCAGTACTTC	CASSPGTAQETQYF
TRBV9	TRBJ1-2	-	14	-	TGTGCCAGCAGCTCAGGGGACGGATACTATGGCTACACCTTC	CASSSGDGYYGYTF
TRBV11-2	TRBJ2-7	-	12	-	TGTGCCAGCAACGGACAGAGCTACGAGCAGTACTTC	CASNGQSYEQYF
TRBV2	TRBJ1-3	-	14	-	TGTGCCAGCAGGGCTGGCGGCTCTGGAAACACCATATATTTT	CASRAGGSGNTIYF
TRBV28	TRBJ2-7	-	15	-	TGTGCCAGCAGTTTAGGCAAGGGTGGGAACTACGAGCAGTACTTC	CASSLGKGGNYEQYF
TRBV7-2	TRBJ2-7	-	18	TRBD2	TGTGCCAGCAGCTACCGGGGACTAGCGGGAGGGGTAGGCGTCGAGCAGTACTTC	CASSYRGLAGGVGVEQYF
TRBV10-1	TRBJ2-1	-	13	-	TGCGCCAGCAGAGTTAAGAGGAAGGATGAGCAGTTCTTC	CASRVKRKDEQFF
TRBV4-1	TRBJ2-2	-	20	-	TGCGCCAGCAGCCACCCATTCCCCGACCTGAGGACTAAGAACACCGGGGAGCTGTTTTTT	CASSHPFPDLRTKNTGELFF
TRBV29-1	TRBJ1-5	once	12	-	TGCAGCGTTGGCGCGGGGGATCAGCCCCAGCATTTT	CSVGAGDQPQHF
TRBV7-9	TRBJ2-7	-	17	TRBD2	TGTGCCAGCAGCTTAGGCGGGACTAGCGGGAGCTCCTACGAGCAGTACTTC	CASSLGGTSGSSYEQYF
TRBV27	TRBJ2-1	-	17	TRBD1	TGTGCCAGCAGCCACAGGGGGCGCGGGGGACTTGACAATGAGCAGTTCTTC	CASSHRGRGGLDNEQFF
TRBV7-2	TRBJ2-2	-	18	-	TGTGCCAGCAGCGACCCACGAACTCCCGTGACCAGCACCGGGGAGCTGTTTTTT	CASSDPRTPVTSTGELFF
TRBV2	TRBJ1-2	-	13	-	TGTGCCAGCAGGGTAGGGTGGAACTATGGCTACACCTTC	CASRVGWNYGYTF
TRBV2	TRBJ1-1	-	14	TRBD1	TGTGCCAGCAGTCCCGGACAGGGGGGGACTGAAGCTTTCTTT	CASSPGQGGTEAFF
TRBV5-4	TRBJ2-2	-	19	TRBD1	TGTGCCAGCAGCTTGGGCCCTGGACAGGGGGTCGTGAACACCGGGGAGCTGTTTTTT	CASSLGPGQGVVNTGELFF
TRBV19	TRBJ2-2	-	12	-	TGTGCCAGTAGTAGGGTCCCCGGGGAGCTGTTTTTT	CASSRVPGELFF
TRBV9	TRBJ2-7	once	15	-	TGTGCCAGCAGCGTAGAAGGCAGATTCGCCTACGAGCAGTACTTC	CASSVEGRFAYEQYF
TRBV19	TRBJ1-1	-	16	-	TGTGCCAGTGCATCACAGGGAACCCTCATGAACACTGAAGCTTTCTTT	CASASQGTLMNTEAFF
TRBV19	TRBJ2-7	-	13	-	TGTGCCAGTAGTATCGACGGAGACTACGAGCAGTACTTC	CASSIDGDYEQYF
TRBV6-5	TRBJ1-2	-	12	-	TGTGCCAGTGGGCCGGGAAACTATGGCTACACCTTC	CASGPGNYGYTF
TRBV7-2	TRBJ2-3	-	17	TRBD2	TGTGCCAGCAGCTTAGCTAGCGGGGGATCCTGGGCGGATACGCAGTATTTT	CASSLASGGSWADTQYF
TRBV7-2	TRBJ2-5	-	14	-	TGTGCCAGCAGCGTTATGGGACGAGGAGAGACCCAGTACTTC	CASSVMGRGETQYF
TRBV23-1	TRBJ1-4	-	17	TRBD1	TGCGCCAGCAGTCAATTAGGTCGGGACAGGGGGCTTGAAAAACTGTTTTTT	CASSQLGRDRGLEKLFF
TRBV2	TRBJ1-2	-	14	-	TGTGCCAGCAGTGCGCAGGCCACTAACTATGGCTACACCTTC	CASSAQATNYGYTF
TRBV4-1	TRBJ2-7	once	15	TRBD2	TGCGCCAGCAGCCAAGATCCAGCGGGACGGTACGAGCAGTACTTC	CASSQDPAGRYEQYF
TRBV4-3	TRBJ2-6	-	20	TRBD1	TGCGCCAGCAGCCCACAGCTGCCGGGACAGGCAACCTCTGGGGCCAACGTCCTGACTTTC	CASSPQLPGQATSGANVLTF
TRBV2	TRBJ1-3	-	15	-	TGTGCCAGCACTAAAGGTACAGACTCTGGAAACACCATATATTTT	CASTKGTDSGNTIYF
TRBV5-6	TRBJ2-1	once	14	-	TGTGCCAGCAGCAAAAGGGTGAGCTACAATGAGCAGTTCTTC	CASSKRVSYNEQFF
TRBV29-1	TRBJ2-7	-	12	-	TGCAGCGTCCAGGGGTCCTCCTACGAGCAGTACTTC	CSVQGSSYEQYF
TRBV18	TRBJ2-1	-	15	TRBD2	TGTGCCAGCTCGCGGACTAGCGGGGGAAGAAATGAGCAGTTCTTC	CASSRTSGGRNEQFF
TRBV29-1	TRBJ1-1	-	16	-	TGCAGCGTTGGGCAGCGTTGGGGGGGGTCGAACACTGAAGCTTTCTTT	CSVGQRWGGSNTEAFF
TRBV23-1	TRBJ2-2	-	13	TRBD1	TGCGCCAGCAGGACGACAGGGCCCGGGGAGCTGTTTTTT	CASRTTGPGELFF
TRBV2	TRBJ2-7	-	15	TRBD2	TGTGCCAGCAGCCAACCAGTTGGCGGGAGATACGAGCAGTACTTC	CASSQPVGGRYEQYF
TRBV6-4	TRBJ2-7	-	14	TRBD1	TGTGCCAGCAGTGACCTACAGGGGGCCTACGAGCAGTACTTC	CASSDLQGAYEQYF
TRBV10-3	TRBJ1-1	-	12	-	TGTGCCATCAGTGATGTGAACACTGAAGCTTTCTTT	CAISDVNTEAFF
TRBV28	TRBJ1-5	-	15	TRBD1	TGTGCCAGCAGACAGGGGACTAATAGCAATCAGCCCCAGCATTTT	CASRQGTNSNQPQHF
TRBV19	TRBJ2-3	-	15	-	TGTGCCAGTACCCCCAGGGGGGGGACCACAGATACGCAGTATTTT	CASTPRGGTTDTQYF
TRBV7-3	TRBJ1-1	-	12	-	TGTGCCAGCAGCTCGCAGGGGACTGAAGCTTTCTTT	CASSSQGTEAFF
TRBV7-6	TRBJ1-5	-	13	-	TGTGCCAGCAGCGATAATAGCAATCAGCCCCAGCATTTT	CASSDNSNQPQHF
TRBV2	TRBJ1-5	-	16	TRBD1	TGTGCCAGCAGCCCTCATGGGACAGGGGGCAATCAGCCCCAGCATTTT	CASSPHGTGGNQPQHF
TRBV19	TRBJ1-5	-	14	TRBD1	TGTGCCAGTAGTGCGGGACAGGGTAATCAGCCCCAGCATTTT	CASSAGQGNQPQHF
TRBV5-4	TRBJ1-2	-	14	TRBD1	TGTGCCAGCAGCCCGGGACAGGGGATCTATGGCTACACCTTC	CASSPGQGIYGYTF
TRBV19	TRBJ1-1	-	11	-	TGTGCCAGTACCAGGGACACTGAAGCTTTCTTT	CASTRDTEAFF
TRBV5-8	TRBJ1-5	-	15	TRBD1	TGTGCCAGCAGCTTTGCAGGGGGTAACAATCAGCCCCAGCATTTT	CASSFAGGNNQPQHF
TRBV7-3	TRBJ1-1	-	15	TRBD1	TGTGCCAGCAGCCTAACAGGGGGATTAAACACTGAAGCTTTCTTT	CASSLTGGLNTEAFF